Sequencing of this TCR beta chain was carried out in a study of blood T cell repertoires in COVID-19. About the study: From the United States, Italy and Spain came samples of acute and convalescent COVID-19. PBMCs, B-cell-depleted T cells, or T cells were the source of the cDNA or gDNA that made up the material.

Using immunoSEQ multiplex PCR, the repertoire was profiled, and TCRdb retains in-frame clones only, with some absent. The table shows more than 200,000 clones, with 85% to 90% occurring only once. The germline V gene encodes CDR1 SGHDT and CDR2 YYEEEE. CDR3 size: 12 residues. V lost 2 bases to trimming and J lost 12 bases, with 11 bases between them. The receptor was isolated from a man aged 45-65 years with acute or convalescent COVID-19. V usage is TRBV5-6 and J usage is TRBJ1-4; D possibly corresponds to TRBD1 (5 bases). Specimen: peripheral blood. CDR3 DNA sequence: TGTGCCAGCAGCTTCGGGACTCGGGAACTGTTTTTT. Protein sequence: CASSFGTRELFF. Full variable domain (missing parts from reference TRBV5-6 and TRBJ1-4): DAGVTQSPTHLIKTRGQQVTLRCSPKSGHDTVSWYQQALGQGPQFIFQYYEEEERQRGNFPDRFSGHQFPNYSSELNVNALLLGDSALYLCASSFGTRELFFGSGTQLSVL.